Presented here are 18 T cell receptor beta chains from one specimen sequenced in a study of siplizumab effects on memory and regulatory T cells (dated 2019 in TCRdb). The library was generated by the immunoSEQ multiplex PCR assay. What TCRdb holds here is the immuneACCESS table cut down to in-frame rearrangements. Part of the clones is not present; checked against another copy, under half of the missing clones reflect an unresolved V gene, and the others are unexplained. The sample table records approximately 120,000 clones; 90% to 95% of these occur just once. The ten top clones hold approximately 0.75% of the sample. Specimen: Tregs sorted from blood. These TCRs come from a human donor in good health.

The chain is built from TRBV27 and TRBJ1-1; TRBD1 is a possible D gene (6 bases). V lost 6 bases and J 11 bases, leaving 22 bases between the germline ends. There are 14 residues in the CDR3. The V gene's germline CDR1 is MNHEY and CDR2 SMNVEV (reference sequence). The CDR3 reads CASSRQAGFLEAFF. The CDR3 DNA sequence: TGTGCCAGCAGCAGACAGGCAGGATTCCTTGAGGCTTTCTTT.

This rearrangement joins TRBV7-8 to TRBJ2-1, with 8 bases matching TRBD2. The ends lost 5 bases at V and 0 bases at J; junction bases unmatched: 9. The CDR3 contains 17 residues. Germline-derived CDR1 and CDR2 are SGHVS and FQNEAQ. The CDR3 is CASSRRIAGSSYNEQFF. The CDR3 DNA sequence: TGTGCCAGCAGCCGCAGAATAGCGGGGAGCTCCTACAATGAGCAGTTCTTC.

The V gene is TRBV18, the J gene TRBJ2-7; no reliable D call. CDR3 size: 15 residues. Germline-derived CDR1 and CDR2 are KGHSH and LQKENI. V lost 2 bases and J lost 5, with 16 bases in between. The CDR3 bases are TGTGCCAGCTCACCAGGGCTTTTCCCCCTAGACGAGCAGTACTTC. This sequence encodes CASSPGLFPLDEQYF.

The V and J genes are TRBV5-1 and TRBJ2-7; TRBD1 is a possible D gene (5 bases). The CDR3 is made up of 15 amino acids. Germline CDR1 and CDR2: SGHRS and YFSETQ. V lost 0 bases and J lost 6, with 16 bases in between. This chain's CDR3 is CASSLVSGREGEQYF. CDR3 coding DNA: TGCGCCAGCAGCTTGGTTTCGGGCAGGGAAGGCGAGCAGTACTTC.

The V and J genes are TRBV9 and TRBJ2-7; tentative D call: TRBD1 (5 bases). This CDR3 is built from 14 residues. The germline V gene has CDR1 SGDLS and CDR2 YYNGEE. The V and J ends lost 3 bases and 4 bases respectively, with 14 bases between them. The DNA of the CDR3 is TGTGCCAGCAGCGCGGACAAAGGATTGTACGAGCAGTACTTC. This translates into CASSADKGLYEQYF. Full variable domain (remainder filled in from reference TRBV9 and TRBJ2-7): DSGVTQTPKHLITATGQRVTLRCSPRSGDLSVYWYQQSLDQGLQFLIQYYNGEERAKGNILERFSAQQFPDLHSELNLSSLELGDSALYFCASSADKGLYEQYFGPGTRLTVT.

This clone was recorded only once. The rearrangement joins TRBV6-5 to TRBJ2-3; D is ambiguous. The CDR3 runs 13 residues. Germline V gene lookup returns CDR1 MNHEY and CDR2 SVGAGI. V gave up 4 bases and J gave up 2 bases, with 7 bases separating them. CDR3 protein: CASSWQDTDTQYF. The DNA of the CDR3 is TGTGCCAGCAGTTGGCAAGACACAGATACGCAGTATTTT.

The rearrangement joins TRBV6-1 to TRBJ1-6; D gene uncertain. The V gene's germline CDR1 is MNHNS and CDR2 SASEGT. The CDR3 contains 12 residues. Trimming stripped 5 bases from V and 11 bases from J, with 10 bases between. DNA of the CDR3: TGTGCCAGCAGTCAGCCCTATCCACCCCTCCACTTT. Its translation is CASSQPYPPLHF.

CDR3 nucleotide sequence: TGTGCCAGCAGTTCTACCCCGGACGGCATGCAGACCCAGTACTTC. This encodes CASSSTPDGMQTQYF. This chain joins TRBV27 and TRBJ2-5, with D hard to call. Germline assignment: CDR1 MNHEY and CDR2 SMNVEV (reference sequence). This CDR3 contains 15 residues. Trimming removed 4 bases at V and 6 bases at J, with 18 bases between.

This sequence joins TRBV7-8 and TRBJ2-6, with 9 bases identical to TRBD2. Germline values: CDR1 SGHVS, CDR2 FQNEAQ. V shed 5 bases, J shed 0 bases, and the junction held 8 bases outside the gene matches. The CDR3 is made up of 18 amino acids. CDR3 sequence (DNA): TGTGCCAGCAGCCCGCGGGGGGGGCCTCTCTCTGGGGCCAACGTCCTGACTTTC. It translates to CASSPRGGPLSGANVLTF. The variable domain in full, completed from reference TRBV7-8 and TRBJ2-6, reads GAGVSQSPRYKVAKRGQDVALRCDPISGHVSLFWYQQALGQGPEFLTYFQNEAQLDKSGLPSDRFFAERPEGSVSTLKIQRTQQEDSAVYLCASSPRGGPLSGANVLTFGAGSRLTVL.

The V call is TRBV7-9, the J call TRBJ2-2; D is ambiguous. The V end lost 5 bases, the J end lost 1 base, and 17 bases lay between the germline ends. This CDR3 has 17 amino acids. Germline loops: CDR1 SEHNR, CDR2 FQNEAQ (reference sequence). The CDR3 here is CASSKPGRAMNTGELFF. DNA of the CDR3: TGTGCCAGCAGCAAACCCGGACGGGCGATGAACACCGGGGAGCTGTTTTTT.

The chain is built from TRBV18 and TRBJ1-5; tentatively, D is TRBD1 (6 bases). The V gene's germline CDR1 is KGHSH and CDR2 LQKENI. The CDR3 is 16 residues long. V shed 5 bases and J shed 0 bases, with 14 bases lying between them. The CDR3 bases are TGTGCCAGCTCATTGGGGGGCTCGGGTAGCAATCAGCCCCAGCATTTT. This translates into CASSLGGSGSNQPQHF.

The V call is TRBV10-3, the J call TRBJ2-5, with 8 positions matching TRBD1. V trimming: 7 bases; J trimming: 5 bases; junction bases outside the gene matches: 9. There are 14 residues in the CDR3. Germline-derived CDR1 and CDR2 are ENHRY and SYGVKD. This CDR3 reads CAINGQGLGETQYF. The CDR3 DNA reads as TGTGCCATCAATGGACAGGGCCTGGGGGAGACCCAGTACTTC.

The chain combines TRBV6-5 with TRBJ2-2; 15 positions agree with TRBD2. Germline CDR1 and CDR2: MNHEY and SVGAGI. V dropped 4 bases and J dropped 8; count of bases not matched to a gene: 5. This CDR3 spans 16 amino acids. The CDR3 DNA reads TGTGCCAGCAGTTGGGGACTAGCGGGGGGTTCTGGGGAGCTGTTTTTT. Amino acid sequence: CASSWGLAGGSGELFF.

The gene calls are TRBV4-1 and TRBJ1-1, with a possible D match to TRBD1 (6 bases). V gave up 6 bases and J gave up 0 bases, with 8 bases separating them. The CDR3 totals 13 residues. Germline V gene lookup returns CDR1 MGHRA and CDR2 YSYEKL. The CDR3 reads CASRGQMNTEAFF. The CDR3 DNA follows: TGCGCCAGCAGGGGACAAATGAACACTGAAGCTTTCTTT.

The chain employs TRBV7-9 and TRBJ2-5; 13 bases map to TRBD2. CDR3 length: 15 amino acids. Per germline, CDR1 SEHNR and CDR2 FQNEAQ (reference sequence). V lost 5 bases to trimming and J lost 3 bases; unmatched junction nucleotides: 3. DNA for the CDR3: TGTGCCAGCAGCCCCGGACTAGCGGGAGAAGAGACCCAGTACTTC. This codes for CASSPGLAGEETQYF.

This clone has only a few counts. The CDR3 DNA is TGTGCCAGCAGACAGCGGGGGGGCCGCCCTGAGCAGTTCTTC. Residues: CASRQRGGRPEQFF. V is TRBV6-1 and J is TRBJ2-1; TRBD2 agrees at 10 bases. Germline assignment: CDR1 MNHNS and CDR2 SASEGT. V lost 6 bases to trimming and J lost 9 bases; unmatched junction nucleotides: 8. CDR3 length: 14 amino acids.

The V call is TRBV6-1, the J call TRBJ1-2; D unresolved. V lost 6 bases, J lost 4 bases, and 12 bases lay in between. This CDR3 is 13 amino acids long. Germline CDR1 and CDR2: MNHNS and SASEGT. The CDR3 DNA sequence: TGTGCCAGCAGCCCAAGGGCCACCTATGGCTACACCTTC. It is translated as CASSPRATYGYTF.

The rearrangement uses TRBV4-1 and TRBJ1-5; D gene uncertain. Germline V gene sequence: CDR1 MGHRA, CDR2 YSYEKL. This CDR3 is 14 amino acids long. With 4 bases removed from V and 9 bases from J, the gap between germline ends came to 16 bases. The CDR3 DNA follows: TGCGCCAGCAGCCTAGACGTATTGATTCTGCCCCAGCATTTT. Amino acids: CASSLDVLILPQHF.